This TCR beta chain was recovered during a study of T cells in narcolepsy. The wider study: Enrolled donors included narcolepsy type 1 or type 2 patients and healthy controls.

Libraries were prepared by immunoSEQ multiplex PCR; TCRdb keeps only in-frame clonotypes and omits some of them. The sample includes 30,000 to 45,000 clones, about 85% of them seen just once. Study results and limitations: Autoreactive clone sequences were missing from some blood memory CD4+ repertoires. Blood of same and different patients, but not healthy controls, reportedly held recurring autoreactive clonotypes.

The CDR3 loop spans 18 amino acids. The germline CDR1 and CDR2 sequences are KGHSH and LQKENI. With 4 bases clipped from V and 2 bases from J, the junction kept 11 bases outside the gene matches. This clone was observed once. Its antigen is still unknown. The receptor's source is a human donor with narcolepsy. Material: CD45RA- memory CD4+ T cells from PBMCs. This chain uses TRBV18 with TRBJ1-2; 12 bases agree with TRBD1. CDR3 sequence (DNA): TGTGCCAGCTCACTGAACCCCGGGACAGGGGGCCCGAACTATGGCTACACCTTC. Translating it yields CASSLNPGTGGPNYGYTF.